This T cell receptor beta chain was sequenced in a study of tumor and adjacent non-tumor tissue in lung cancer. A modified ARM-PCR protocol with three rounds of nested PCR amplified TCRbeta. TCRdb redid the calling of the multiplex PCR reads with MiXCR, one entry per CDR3 protein. The sample has about 98,000 distinct CDR3 sequences, 80% seen once; the top ten hold about 29%. This CDR3 region has 14 residues. Germline-derived CDR1 and CDR2 are DFQATT and SNEGSKA (reference sequence). A note on this clonotype: One end of the junction fails to match germline, which may point to a read error.

The template was RNA from unsorted bulk tissue. Distant lung tissue was collected more than 3 cm away from the tumor edge. The sequenced material came from distant non-tumor lung tissue. This TCR came from a man between 60 and 75 years old with small cell lung cancer. The chain carries TRBV20-1 and TRBJ2-1; 7 bases line up with TRBD2. CDR3 sequence: CSTRGGLGSNEQFF. Written as DNA, the CDR3 is TGCAGTACTAGAGGTGGACTAGGGAGCAATGAGCAGTTCTTC.